These 30 T cell receptor beta chains originate from one sample sequenced in a study of T-cell reconstitution after alpha-beta-depleted transplantation in children. Study results and caveats: T-cell numbers and diversity, one year after transplant, stemmed largely from T cells that were newly produced.

A library of TCRbeta sequences, prepared with unique molecular identifiers, was generated. TCRdb re-analysed the PCR reads in MiXCR, keeping a single row per CDR3 protein. The sample records around 300,000 distinct CDR3 sequences, roughly 8.2% being singletons. What these receptors recognize is not known. Sequenced material: peripheral blood, taken 360 days after TCRalphabeta/CD19-depleted stem cell transplant. The receptors were gathered from a female patient aged 2 to 10 who had a stem cell transplant for Fanconi anemia, so the T cells may come from the graft donor.

The chain links TRBV27 to TRBJ2-2, with a tentative D call TRBD1 (6 bases). CDR1 and CDR2 from the germline V gene are MNHEY and SMNVEV (reference sequence). The CDR3 runs to 17 residues. V lost 5 bases, J lost 0 bases, and 16 bases lay in between. The CDR3 sequence: CASSLIGGEANTGELFF. The CDR3 DNA is TGTGCCAGCAGTCTAATAGGGGGTGAGGCGAACACCGGGGAGCTGTTTTTT.

This clonotype was counted many times. The chain carries TRBV10-2 and TRBJ2-5; 10 nucleotides match TRBD1. Trimming took 10 bases from V and 3 from J; bases not matched to a gene: 8. CDR3 size: 14 residues. Germline V gives CDR1 WSHSY, CDR2 SAAADI. CDR3 DNA sequence: TGCGCCATCCGTCCCGGGACAGGGGAAGAGACCCAGTACTTC. It is translated as CAIRPGTGEETQYF.

This clonotype has only a few counts. This rearrangement joins TRBV2 to TRBJ2-3; tentative D call: TRBD2 (7 bases). CDR1 is SNHLY and CDR2 is FYNNEI in the germline V gene. This CDR3 has 16 amino acids. V was shortened by 6 bases and J by 2 bases, with 18 bases between the two germline ends. CDR3 coding DNA: TGTGCCAGCAGGGGGGGGCCTTCGGGGGCCACAGATACGCAGTATTTT. This encodes CASRGGPSGATDTQYF.

This clonotype was counted ten times or more. The chain recombines TRBV20-1 with TRBJ1-5; a possible D gene is TRBD1 (5 bases). Germline CDR1 and CDR2: DFQATT and SNEGSKA (reference sequence). This CDR3 has 13 amino acids. With 3 bases removed from V and 8 bases from J, the gap between germline ends came to 14 bases. The CDR3 here is CSARRGGMEPQHF. Written as DNA, the CDR3 is TGCAGTGCTAGGCGGGGGGGGATGGAGCCCCAGCATTTT.

This clonotype was seen more than once but under ten times. CDR3 region: CASSFLGGQFSYNEQFF. The CDR3 bases are TGCGCCAGCAGCTTTTTGGGGGGACAATTTTCCTACAATGAGCAGTTCTTC. The chain links TRBV5-1 to TRBJ2-1, with D possibly called TRBD1 or TRBD2 (6 bases each). In germline, CDR1 is SGHRS, CDR2 YFSETQ. The CDR3 runs 17 residues. V was pared by 2 bases and J by 1 base, with 16 bases between.

This clonotype was seen many times. The CDR3 loop is CASSRGLAGTNEQFF. In nucleotides, the CDR3 is TGCGCCAGCAGCCGCGGACTAGCGGGAACCAATGAGCAGTTCTTC. The V gene is TRBV5-1, the J gene TRBJ2-1, with TRBD2 identical over 12 bases. Germline V CDR1 and CDR2: SGHRS, YFSETQ. This CDR3 spans 15 amino acids. V shed 4 bases, J shed 6 bases, and the junction held 5 bases outside the gene matches.

This clonotype was picked up many times. The rearrangement joins TRBV5-1 to TRBJ2-7; D unresolved. The CDR3 has 13 residues. CDR1 is SGHRS and CDR2 is YFSETQ in the germline V gene. V was clipped by 0 bases and J by 1 base, with 5 bases between them. CDR3 in DNA: TGCGCCAGCAGCTTGGTGGATTCCTACGAGCAGTACTTC. It codes for CASSLVDSYEQYF.

The chain recombines TRBV20-1 with TRBJ1-1; 8 bases fit TRBD1. The germline V gene has CDR1 DFQATT and CDR2 SNEGSKA (reference sequence). With 2 bases clipped from V and 1 base from J, the junction kept 3 bases outside the gene matches. The CDR3 has 14 amino acids. The CDR3 is CSARSGQGNTEAFF. The CDR3 DNA sequence: TGCAGTGCTAGATCCGGACAGGGGAACACTGAAGCTTTCTTT.

This clonotype was detected a few times. V gene TRBV6-1 combines with J gene TRBJ2-7, with D maybe TRBD2 (6 bases). The V gene's germline CDR1 is MNHNS and CDR2 SASEGT. CDR3 length: 14 amino acids. Trimming stripped 6 bases from V and 2 bases from J, with 14 bases between. This CDR3 is CASRPGLEAYEQYF. DNA for the CDR3: TGTGCCAGCAGGCCGGGACTGGAAGCCTACGAGCAGTACTTC.

This rearrangement joins TRBV6-2 or TRBV6-3 to TRBJ1-2; D unresolved. CDR3 length: 15 amino acids. CDR1 and CDR2 from the germline V gene are MNHEY and SVGEGT. V was trimmed by 0 bases and J by 2 bases, leaving 10 bases between them. CDR3 sequence: CASSYSRAPNYGYTF. In DNA, the CDR3 is TGTGCCAGCAGTTACTCTAGGGCCCCGAACTATGGCTACACCTTC.

The V and J genes are TRBV27 and TRBJ1-2; TRBD1 aligns across 8 bases. Trimming removed 6 bases from V and 4 bases from J; junction bases left unmatched: 4. The CDR3 contains 13 residues. The germline V gene has CDR1 MNHEY and CDR2 SMNVEV (reference sequence). CDR3 nucleotide sequence: TGTGCCAGCAGCCGGACAGGGCCCTATGGCTACACCTTC. It translates to CASSRTGPYGYTF.

This rearrangement joins TRBV29-1 to TRBJ1-1, with D tentatively TRBD1 (6 bases). Germline CDR1 SQVTM, CDR2 ANQGSEA. CDR3 length: 14 residues. V lost 6 bases to trimming and J lost 1 base, with 15 bases between them. This chain's CDR3 is CSVSEGHPNTEAFF. In DNA, the CDR3 is TGCAGCGTGAGCGAGGGACACCCGAACACTGAAGCTTTCTTT. The whole variable domain, filled in from reference TRBV29-1 and TRBJ1-1, reads SAVISQKPSRDICQRGTSLTIQCQVDSQVTMMFWYRQQPGQSLTLIATANQGSEATYESGFVIDKFPISRPNLTFSTLTVSNMSPEDSSIYLCSVSEGHPNTEAFFGQGTRLTVV.

This clonotype was picked up many times. This chain joins TRBV20-1 and TRBJ2-1; 7 positions agree with TRBD1. V gave up 3 bases and J gave up 7 bases; unmatched junction bases: 9. This CDR3 has 14 amino acids. Germline CDR1 and CDR2: DFQATT and SNEGSKA (reference sequence). CDR3 sequence (DNA): TGCAGTGCTAGCCGGGACAGCCACGGAAATGAGCAGTTCTTC. Translation gives CSASRDSHGNEQFF.

This clonotype occurred many times. The chain is built from TRBV12-3 or TRBV12-4 and TRBJ2-7; 8 bases agree with TRBD1. V lost 5 bases and J lost 0; bases outside the gene matches: 12. The CDR3 has 17 residues. In DNA, the CDR3 is TGTGCCAGCAGTCTACCACCGGGACAGGATTTCTCCTACGAGCAGTACTTC. Its protein is CASSLPPGQDFSYEQYF.

This clonotype was counted at least ten times. The V and J genes are TRBV30 and TRBJ1-2; perhaps TRBD1 as D (5 bases). Germline lookup yields CDR1 GTSNPN and CDR2 SVGIG (reference sequence). This CDR3 is 13 amino acids long. V was cut by 4 bases and J by 2 bases, with 11 bases left in between. This chain's CDR3 is CAWNKGQNYGYTF. In DNA form, the CDR3 reads TGTGCCTGGAACAAGGGGCAGAACTATGGCTACACCTTC.

The sample holds many counts of this clonotype. This CDR3 is CASSLLGQGGSPLHF. The CDR3 nucleotides read TGTGCCAGCAGTTTATTGGGACAGGGAGGTTCACCCCTCCACTTT. The chain uses TRBV28 and TRBJ1-6, with 9 bases lining up with TRBD1. Germline values: CDR1 MDHEN, CDR2 SYDVKM. V was pared by 1 base and J by 9 bases, with 4 bases of the junction left unmatched. This CDR3 contains 15 residues.

This sequence joins TRBV4-2 and TRBJ2-5; D remains unclear. V was trimmed by 8 bases and J by 3 bases, leaving 13 bases between them. The CDR3 runs to 13 residues. Germline lookup yields CDR1 LGHNA and CDR2 YNFKEQ. CDR3: CASHPGPEETQYF. CDR3 bases: TGTGCCAGCCACCCTGGGCCGGAAGAGACCCAGTACTTC.

This clonotype was counted only a few times. The V and J genes are TRBV14 and TRBJ2-7; no firm D call. Trimming left V 4 bases short and J 0 bases short, with 19 bases between. Germline-derived CDR1 and CDR2 are SGHDN and FVKESK. This CDR3 has 17 residues. The CDR3 is CASSRYGPDPPSYEQYF. The CDR3 DNA is TGTGCCAGCAGCCGTTACGGCCCTGATCCCCCCTCCTACGAGCAGTACTTC.

This clonotype appeared a few times. V usage is TRBV7-9 and J usage is TRBJ2-3; D tentatively reads TRBD1 or TRBD2 (5 bases each). The V gene's germline CDR1 is SEHNR and CDR2 FQNEAQ (reference sequence). V was trimmed by 0 bases and J by 6 bases, leaving 13 bases between them. The CDR3 spans 15 residues. The DNA of the CDR3 is TGTGCCAGCAGCTTAGCGCGCAGGGAGATCGATACGCAGTATTTT. Protein sequence: CASSLARREIDTQYF.

This clonotype was detected a few times. The rearrangement uses TRBV7-9 and TRBJ1-1; 7 nucleotides agree with TRBD1. The V segment lost 2 bases and the J segment 9 bases; nucleotides outside the gene matches: 3. This CDR3 spans 12 amino acids. The V gene's germline CDR1 is SEHNR and CDR2 FQNEAQ (reference sequence). The CDR3 is CASSLPDRQAFF. CDR3 sequence (DNA): TGTGCCAGCAGCTTACCGGACAGGCAAGCTTTCTTT.

This clonotype was counted between two and nine times. The chain employs TRBV6-2 or TRBV6-3 and TRBJ2-5, with 9 positions matching TRBD1. The CDR3 has 16 residues. Germline V lookup: CDR1 MNHEY, CDR2 SVGEGT. Losses at the gene ends were 3 bases for V and 6 bases for J; bases not matched to a gene: 11. CDR3 in DNA: TGTGCCAGCAGTTATTCCGGACAGGGGAAACGAAAGACCCAGTACTTC. This sequence encodes CASSYSGQGKRKTQYF.

The chain recombines TRBV7-2 with TRBJ2-1; the D is unclear. CDR3 length: 14 amino acids. The V end lost 5 bases, the J end lost 5 bases, and 13 bases lay between the germline ends. CDR1 and CDR2 (germline): SGHTA, FQGNSA. CDR3 nucleotides: TGTGCCAGCAGCCCCGAAAATATCGACAATGAGCAGTTCTTC. Translating it yields CASSPENIDNEQFF.

This clonotype was seen more than once but under ten times. The chain couples TRBV18 to TRBJ2-3; no reliable D call. Germline V CDR1 and CDR2: KGHSH, LQKENI. Trimming shortened V by 4 bases and J by 10 bases, and 9 bases separated the two germline ends. CDR3 length: 11 amino acids. The CDR3 DNA follows: TGTGCCAGCTCACGAGAGATGGCGCAGTATTTT. This sequence encodes CASSREMAQYF. Supplemented by reference TRBV18 and TRBJ2-3, the full variable domain reads NAGVMQNPRHLVRRRGQEARLRCSPMKGHSHVYWYRQLPEEGLKFMVYLQKENIIDESGMPKERFSAEFPKEGPSILRIQQVVRGDSAAYFCASSREMAQYFGPGTRLTVL.

As concerns this clonotype: A clone one base away is much larger, so this may be a read error. The chain employs TRBV29-1 and TRBJ2-5; D gene ambiguous. Germline loops: CDR1 SQVTM, CDR2 ANQGSEA. The CDR3 totals 10 residues. The CDR3 is CSVDLETLYF. The CDR3 DNA reads as TGCAGCGTTGATCTGGAGACCCTGTACTTC.

This clonotype was seen repeatedly, ten times or more. This chain joins TRBV3-1 and TRBJ2-7, with a weak D call TRBD2 (6 bases). V lost 2 bases and J 9 bases, leaving 11 bases between the germline ends. Germline loops: CDR1 LGHDT, CDR2 YNNKEL (reference sequence). CDR3 size: 12 residues. The CDR3 reads CASSQTPRGQYF. CDR3 in DNA: TGTGCCAGCAGCCAAACCCCGCGGGGGCAGTACTTC.

This clonotype was detected many times. The V and J genes are TRBV12-3 or TRBV12-4 and TRBJ1-1; tentative D call: TRBD1 (6 bases). V was clipped by 3 bases and J by 3 bases, with 20 bases between them. The length of the CDR3 is 17 residues. The CDR3 protein is CASSFSGHTTRDTEAFF. The CDR3 DNA reads TGTGCCAGCAGTTTTTCGGGACATACCACTAGGGACACTGAAGCTTTCTTT.

The table lists this clonotype with a few counts. V and J are TRBV5-6 and TRBJ2-2; 8 bases are shared with TRBD1. This CDR3 contains 15 residues. The ends lost 2 bases at V and 4 bases at J; junction bases unmatched: 4. Germline loops: CDR1 SGHDT, CDR2 YYEEEE. The CDR3 DNA is TGTGCCAGCAGCTTTGGAACAGGGGGCACCGGGGAGCTGTTTTTT. It translates to CASSFGTGGTGELFF.

This clonotype came up many times. V usage is TRBV24-1 and J usage is TRBJ2-1; a possible D gene is TRBD1 (6 bases). The V end was cut by 4 bases, the J end by 6 bases, with 12 bases between. Germline lookup yields CDR1 KGHDR and CDR2 SFDVKD. CDR3 size: 14 residues. The CDR3 here is CATSDHDRINEQFF. The CDR3 DNA sequence: TGTGCCACCAGTGACCACGACAGGATCAATGAGCAGTTCTTC.

In this sample, this clonotype turned up a few times. As DNA, the CDR3 is TGCGCCAGCAGCGGGACTAGCGGGAGGGCCCTAAGGTGGTACAATGAGCAGTTCTTC. Its protein is CASSGTSGRALRWYNEQFF. J is TRBJ2-1 and V is TRBV5-1, with 16 bases aligning to TRBD2. V gave up 4 bases and J gave up 4 bases; unmatched junction bases: 11. The CDR3 length is 19 residues. From germline, CDR1 is SGHRS and CDR2 YFSETQ.

Ten or more counts support this clonotype. The rearrangement uses TRBV5-1 and TRBJ2-2, with D tentatively TRBD2 (6 bases). The V and J ends lost 3 bases and 1 base respectively, with 19 bases between them. This CDR3 comprises 18 residues. CDR1 and CDR2 from the germline V gene are SGHRS and YFSETQ. The CDR3 DNA is TGCGCCAGCAGCTCAGGCGGAGGGGCAGGAGAGAACACCGGGGAGCTGTTTTTT. This gives the protein CASSSGGGAGENTGELFF.